This T cell receptor (beta chain) emerged from a study of T cells after yellow fever vaccination. This clonotype has a count of ten or more. TCRdb re-called the 5' RACE reads through MiXCR, storing one row per CDR3 protein. Of approximately 610,000 distinct CDR3 sequences listed, around 17% were seen once; the top ten hold roughly a sixth. The length of the CDR3 is 14 residues. Trimming took 5 bases from V and 5 from J, leaving 15 bases between them. Germline lookup yields CDR1 MNHEY and CDR2 SMNVEV (reference sequence). This clonotype was obtained from a man aged 18 to 29 who received the YFV17D yellow fever vaccine. The sample here was PBMCs, taken 5 to 6 days after the first yellow fever vaccination. The chain couples TRBV27 to TRBJ2-5; the D gene is possibly TRBD2 (6 bases). As DNA, the CDR3 is TGTGCCAGCAGTAGGGGAGGAGTGTTGGAGACCCAGTACTTC. Translating it yields CASSRGGVLETQYF.